The 23 T cell receptor beta chains in this list originate from one sample, sequenced in a study of persistence of HIV-infected CD4 T cells (dated by TCRdb to about 2020). These receptors' targets are unknown. The immunoSEQ hsTCRB assay version 4, run in survey mode, was used to sequence TCRbeta repertoires from genomic DNA. TCRdb took over this immuneACCESS table, retaining in-frame rearrangements with V and J assigned. Such tables are incomplete; in checked studies, under half of the missing clones stem from an unresolved V gene, and the remainder is unexplained. The sample table lists 37,000 or so clones, approximately 86% of them with a count of one. The top ten clones comprise 1.3% of the sample. The meaning of the sample's treatment or condition label: suppressive antiretroviral therapy. As a nonspecific positive control representing the CD4+ T cell repertoire, cells were stimulated with anti-CD3/anti-CD28 magnetic beads. Responding CD4+ T cells were sorted on the basis of upregulation of both CD40 ligand and CD69.

Sequenced material: CD4+ T cells sorted from PBMCs after approximately 19-hour stimulation, taken from a patient who received antiretroviral therapy. According to the study, the label for this sample's cell subset or site signals: CD40L+CD69+ CD4 T cells responding to anti-CD3/anti-CD28 beads, representing the overall repertoire. Receptors originate from an adult man with HIV who was CMV-seropositive.

V and J are TRBV29-1 and TRBJ1-2; D gene ambiguous. V shed 2 bases and J shed 0 bases, with 10 bases lying between them. Germline assignment: CDR1 SQVTM and CDR2 ANQGSEA. CDR3 length equals 14 residues. CDR3 protein: CSVEQDRTNYGYTF. The CDR3 nucleotides are TGCAGCGTTGAACAGGACCGTACTAACTATGGCTACACCTTC.

The rearrangement links TRBV5-5 to TRBJ1-5; a weak D match, TRBD1 (6 bases). Germline CDR1 and CDR2: SGHKS and YYEKEE (reference sequence). The length of the CDR3 is 15 residues. V gave up 3 bases and J gave up 5 bases, with 15 bases separating them. DNA for the CDR3: TGTGCCAGCAGCTCGAGGGGGGGCATCGATCAGCCCCAGCATTTT. Protein sequence: CASSSRGGIDQPQHF. The full variable domain, completed using reference TRBV5-5 and TRBJ1-5, is DAGVTQSPTHLIKTRGQQVTLRCSPISGHKSVSWYQQVLGQGPQFIFQYYEKEERGRGNFPDRFSARQFPNYSSELNVNALLLGDSALYLCASSSRGGIDQPQHFGDGTRLSIL.

The chain employs TRBV19 and TRBJ2-7, with TRBD1 identical over 10 bases. There are 17 residues in the CDR3. The V and J ends lost 3 bases and 6 bases, in that order; junction bases with no gene match: 14. In germline, CDR1 is LNHDA, CDR2 SQIVND (reference sequence). The CDR3 is CASSMNSGTGDRGEQYF. CDR3 nucleotide sequence: TGTGCCAGTAGTATGAATTCCGGGACAGGGGATAGGGGCGAGCAGTACTTC.

This clone was recorded only once. The CDR3 is CSASRFEGEFEKLFF. The CDR3, as DNA: TGCAGTGCTAGTCGGTTTGAAGGGGAATTCGAAAAACTGTTTTTT. The chain carries TRBV20-1 and TRBJ1-4, with D tentatively TRBD1 (5 bases). The CDR3 spans 15 residues. Trimming stripped 3 bases from V and 8 bases from J, with 19 bases between. Germline lookup yields CDR1 DFQATT and CDR2 SNEGSKA (reference sequence).

The rearrangement joins TRBV6-4 to TRBJ1-5, with D perhaps TRBD1 (5 bases). Between the trimmed V and J ends, which lost 5 bases and 0 bases, there was a span of 11 bases. CDR1 and CDR2 from the germline V gene are MRHNA and SNTAGT. CDR3 length: 15 amino acids. CDR3 amino acids: CASSRTSDSNQPQHF. CDR3 coding DNA: TGTGCCAGCAGTCGGACATCTGATAGCAATCAGCCCCAGCATTTT.

This sequence joins TRBV19 and TRBJ2-5; the match to TRBD2 covers 9 bases. J was trimmed by 9 bases and V by 2 bases; bases with no gene match: 4. The germline V gene has CDR1 LNHDA and CDR2 SQIVND (reference sequence). This CDR3 region has 13 residues. The CDR3 here is CASSIRRGGSQYF. The CDR3 nucleotides are TGTGCCAGTAGTATAAGGCGGGGGGGCTCCCAGTACTTC.

This chain joins TRBV15 and TRBJ1-1; no clear D gene. Trimming removed 4 bases at V and 0 bases at J, with 12 bases between. This CDR3 has 15 amino acids. The germline gives CDR1 LNHNV, CDR2 YYDKDF (reference sequence). The CDR3 coding sequence is TGTGCCACCAGCACCCCAGAGGTGATGAACACTGAAGCTTTCTTT. It codes for CATSTPEVMNTEAFF.

The chain's CDR3 is CAWSGGSYGYTF. The CDR3 region has the DNA TGTGCCTGGAGTGGGGGTTCCTATGGCTACACCTTC. The V and J genes are TRBV30 and TRBJ1-2; D is uncertain. V was clipped by 1 base and J by 4 bases, with 7 bases between them. Germline V CDR1 and CDR2: GTSNPN, SVGIG (reference sequence). The CDR3 sequence is 12 residues long. Combining the CDR3 with reference TRBV30 and TRBJ1-2 gives the whole variable domain SQTIHQWPATLVQPVGSPLSLECTVEGTSNPNLYWYRQAAGRGLQLLFYSVGIGQISSEVPQNLSASRPQDRQFILSSKKLLLSDSGFYLCAWSGGSYGYTFGSGTRLTVV.

The J gene is TRBJ2-1, the V gene TRBV29-1; 7 nucleotides agree with TRBD1. This CDR3 is 13 amino acids long. V dropped 3 bases and J dropped 9; count of bases not matched to a gene: 8. The germline V gene has CDR1 SQVTM and CDR2 ANQGSEA. As DNA, the CDR3 is TGCAGCGTTGATCGGCTAGGGGGCGGTGAGCAGTTCTTC. Its protein product is CSVDRLGGGEQFF.

The J gene is TRBJ1-1, the V gene TRBV10-3; no firm D call. CDR1 and CDR2 from the germline V gene are ENHRY and SYGVKD. V was trimmed by 2 bases and J by 3 bases, leaving 4 bases between them. The CDR3 runs to 12 residues. CDR3 region: CAISEGDTEAFF. The CDR3 DNA sequence: TGTGCCATCAGTGAGGGGGACACTGAAGCTTTCTTT.

The V gene is TRBV7-2, the J gene TRBJ2-3; D gene ambiguous. Germline values: CDR1 SGHTA, CDR2 FQGNSA. The germline V and J ends were trimmed by 4 bases and 1 base, with 12 bases remaining between them. The CDR3 is made up of 15 amino acids. CDR3 nucleotide sequence: TGTGCCAGCAGCTCCGCCGGTGCGCGCACAGATACGCAGTATTTT. This gives the protein CASSSAGARTDTQYF.

Comment on this clone: Compared with germline, one end of the junction differs, possibly owing to a read error. The chain has TRBV2 and TRBJ1-2; 7 bases line up with TRBD1. The CDR3 is made up of 13 amino acids. Germline V gives CDR1 SNHLY, CDR2 FYNNEI. The CDR3 DNA is TGTGCCAGCAGAGAAGACAGGGTGTCAGGCTACACCTTC. This translates into CASREDRVSGYTF.

The J gene is TRBJ1-2, the V gene TRBV12-3 or TRBV12-4; D gene ambiguous. V lost 3 bases and J lost 4, with 9 bases in between. The CDR3 has 13 residues. Written as DNA, the CDR3 is TGTGCCAGCAGTTTCGACCTGGGCTATGGCTACACCTTC. Translating gives CASSFDLGYGYTF.

This chain joins TRBV27 and TRBJ2-5, with D possibly TRBD2 on 6 matching bases. Germline assignment: CDR1 MNHEY and CDR2 SMNVEV (reference sequence). The CDR3 covers 15 residues. Trimming stripped 3 bases from V and 5 bases from J, with 16 bases between. CDR3 amino acids: CASSLEGRGWETQYF. The CDR3 bases are TGTGCCAGCAGTTTGGAGGGGCGAGGGTGGGAGACCCAGTACTTC.

This rearrangement joins TRBV6-2 or TRBV6-3 to TRBJ2-5; 8 bases line up with TRBD1. This CDR3 comprises 15 residues. The junction had 7 bases not matched to a gene; V was cut back by 2 bases and J by 5 bases. Per the germline V gene, CDR1 is MNHEY and CDR2 is SVGEGT. The CDR3 DNA follows: TGTGCCAGCAGTTACAAGTTATCAGGGGGCGAGACCCAGTACTTC. Its translation: CASSYKLSGGETQYF.

CDR3 bases: TGCGCCAGCAGCCCTTTGGGGCTGAACACTGAAGCTTTCTTT. Protein: CASSPLGLNTEAFF. This sequence joins TRBV5-1 and TRBJ1-1; a possible D gene is TRBD1 (5 bases). Germline V gives CDR1 SGHRS, CDR2 YFSETQ. The CDR3 has 14 amino acids. V was clipped by 4 bases and J by 0 bases, with 10 bases between them.

The chain employs TRBV6-6 and TRBJ1-1; 10 bases are a match to TRBD1. Per the germline V gene, CDR1 is MNHNY and CDR2 is SVGAGI (reference sequence). Germline trimming cut 4 bases from V and 6 bases from J; bases unmatched to any gene: 5. The CDR3 sequence is 14 residues long. The CDR3 spells CASSSDRGLAEAFF. Written as DNA, the CDR3 is TGTGCCAGCAGTTCGGACAGGGGGTTGGCTGAAGCTTTCTTT.

V and J are TRBV27 and TRBJ1-5; 10 nucleotides line up with TRBD1. J was trimmed by 4 bases and V by 7 bases; bases with no gene match: 10. The CDR3 sequence is 16 residues long. Germline V lookup: CDR1 MNHEY, CDR2 SMNVEV (reference sequence). CDR3 DNA sequence: TGTGCCAGCAAAACGAGGGGGACAGGGGCAAATCAGCCCCAGCATTTT. It encodes CASKTRGTGANQPQHF.

The V call is TRBV10-2, the J call TRBJ1-6; D unresolved. The CDR3 runs 15 residues. In germline, CDR1 is WSHSY, CDR2 SAAADI. V was clipped by 6 bases and J by 7 bases, with 16 bases between them. This CDR3 reads CASSFDWLGNSPLHF. CDR3 nucleotide sequence: TGCGCCAGCAGCTTTGACTGGTTAGGCAATTCACCCCTCCACTTT.

The chain employs TRBV19 and TRBJ2-1, with D uncertain. V was trimmed by 6 bases and J by 2 bases, leaving 20 bases between them. This CDR3 contains 17 residues. Looked up from germline, CDR1 is LNHDA and CDR2 is SQIVND (reference sequence). The chain's CDR3 is CASRPHLRMRTYNEQFF. As DNA, the CDR3 is TGTGCCAGTAGACCCCACCTGAGGATGCGCACCTACAATGAGCAGTTCTTC.

In this sample, this clone is medium-sized. The CDR3 reads CASSLIQGEQYF. The CDR3 coding sequence is TGCGCCAGCAGCTTGATTCAGGGGGAGCAGTACTTC. The V call is TRBV5-1, the J call TRBJ2-7; possibly TRBD1 for D (6 bases). This CDR3 region has 12 residues. Germline-derived CDR1 and CDR2 are SGHRS and YFSETQ. With 1 base removed from V and 7 bases from J, the gap between germline ends came to 9 bases.

V is TRBV5-4 and J is TRBJ2-7; 7 nucleotides align to TRBD1. CDR3 length: 13 residues. The germline V gene encodes CDR1 SGHNT and CDR2 YYREEE (reference sequence). Trimming took 4 bases from V and 4 from J; bases not matched to a gene: 5. The chain's CDR3 is CASSREQGYEQYF. Here the CDR3 DNA reads TGTGCCAGCAGCAGAGAACAGGGGTACGAGCAGTACTTC.

The V gene is TRBV6-6, the J gene TRBJ1-3; D uncertain. Trimming took 4 bases from V and 5 from J, leaving 15 bases between them. The length of the CDR3 is 15 residues. Germline V lookup: CDR1 MNHNY, CDR2 SVGAGI (reference sequence). CDR3 region: CASSSRSGTRNTIYF. The CDR3 nucleotides read TGTGCCAGCAGTTCCCGCTCGGGTACGAGAAACACCATATATTTT.